A selection of T cell receptor beta chains follows, all from one sample in a study of tumor-infiltrating lymphocytes in primary liver carcinoma. TCRdb reanalysed the multiplex PCR reads using MiXCR and keeps one entry per CDR3 protein. This sample carries 90,000 to 150,000 distinct CDR3 sequences, around 65% of them seen once, and the ten largest clones take 8.1%. Sequencing was carried out using tumor-adjacent normal liver tissue. The receptors originated from a woman aged 55 to 70 with primary liver carcinoma and hepatitis B virus infection. CDR3s include the opening cysteine and the closing phenylalanine or tryptophan. The order of the fields is D gene, V gene, clone size, J gene, CDR3 protein, CDR3 DNA. A D gene is named only where the DNA matches it firmly. A clone size is listed for some rows: how often the clone was seen (once, few, many), or a class if it is expanded.

.	TRBV12-3/TRBV12-4	large	TRBJ1-1	CASSLGRMNTEAFF	TGTGCCAGCAGTTTGGGCAGAATGAACACTGAAGCTTTCTTT
.	TRBV6-1	many	TRBJ1-1	CASSEARGRGNTEAFF	TGTGCCAGCAGTGAAGCAAGAGGGAGGGGGAACACTGAAGCTTTCTTT
.	TRBV28	.	TRBJ2-2	CASRLAPERLDLNTGELLF	TGTGCCAGCAGACTTGCTCCCGAGCGGTTAGATCTTAACACCGGGGAGCTGTTATTT
TRBD1	TRBV29-1	many	TRBJ2-5	CSVVGQGRETQYF	TGCAGCGTTGTGGGACAGGGTCGGGAGACCCAGTACTTC
TRBD2	TRBV13	many	TRBJ2-7	CASSSGTSGGRLGQYF	TGTGCCAGCAGCTCAGGGACTAGCGGGGGACGCCTGGGGCAGTACTTC
.	TRBV12-3/TRBV12-4	.	TRBJ2-6	CASSPRPGPRGGANILTF	TGTGCCAGTAGTCCCAGGCCGGGACCCCGAGGGGGGGCCAACATCCTGACTTTC
.	TRBV11-2	.	TRBJ2-5	CANNLESKGTQYF	TGTGCCAACAACTTAGAATCTAAGGGGACCCAGTACTTC
.	TRBV4-1	medium-sized	TRBJ2-3	CASSQTIGTDTQYF	TGCGCCAGCAGCCAGACGATCGGAACAGATACGCAGTATTTT
TRBD2	TRBV11-3	.	TRBJ2-1	CASSLRTSDSNLQFF	TGTGCCAGTAGCTTGCGTACTAGCGATTCCAATCTGCAGTTCTTC
TRBD1	TRBV12-3/TRBV12-4	many	TRBJ1-6	CASSLRGTGASPLHF	TGTGCCAGCAGTTTGAGGGGGACAGGGGCTTCACCCCTCCACTTT
.	TRBV28	few	TRBJ1-1	CASSSVNTEALF	TGTGCCAGCAGTTCGGTGAACACTGAAGCTCTCTTT
TRBD1	TRBV7-9	.	TRBJ1-5	CASSSGTGSLSNQPQHF	TGTGCCAGCAGCTCCGGGACAGGGTCTCTTAGCAATCAGCCCCAGCATTTT
.	TRBV12-3/TRBV12-4	many	TRBJ1-5	CASSFTDNQPQHF	TGTGCCAGCAGTTTTACAGACAATCAGCCCCAGCATTTT
.	TRBV28	.	TRBJ1-5	CASAEQYSNQPQHF	TGTGCCAGCGCCGAGCAATATAGCAACCAGCCCCAGCATTTT
.	TRBV24-1	many	TRBJ1-5	CATSDGQGNQPQHF	TGTGCCACCAGTGATGGTCAGGGTAATCAGCCCCAGCATTTT
.	TRBV6-5	once	TRBJ2-5	CASRRAGSHKYF	TGTGCCAGCAGAAGGGCGGGAAGTCACAAGTACTTC
TRBD2	TRBV11-2	.	TRBJ2-2	CASSPGGLAGDLGGELFF	TGTGCCAGCAGCCCGGGAGGACTAGCGGGAGATTTGGGCGGGGAGCTGTTTTTT
.	TRBV11-3	.	TRBJ1-5	CARIPRTGHSNQPQHF	TGTGCCAGGATACCTAGGACGGGCCATAGCAATCAGCCCCAGCATTTT
.	TRBV11-2	.	TRBJ1-1	CANSFHGWTVAFF	TGTGCCAACAGCTTTCATGGTTGGACTGTAGCTTTCTTT
.	TRBV7-3	.	TRBJ2-1	CASSSLGGVGMNNEQFF	TGTGCCAGCAGCTCGCTCGGTGGGGTCGGGATGAACAATGAGCAGTTCTTC
.	TRBV2	few	TRBJ2-6	CASSGISLFSGANVLTF	TGTGCCAGTTCCGGGATTTCTTTATTCTCTGGGGCCAACGTCCTGACTTTC
.	TRBV11-2	once	TRBJ1-2	CASNLVRRRDRRYGYTF	TGTGCCAGCAACCTAGTAAGGCGCCGGGATAGGAGATATGGCTACACCTTC
TRBD2	TRBV5-1	.	TRBJ2-2	CASSPLAGGMNTAELFF	TGCGCCAGCAGCCCACTAGCGGGAGGCATGAACACCGCGGAGCTGTTTTTT
TRBD2	TRBV6-1	medium-sized	TRBJ2-1	CASSLVAGGREQFF	TGTGCCAGCAGTTTGGTAGCGGGAGGGCGTGAGCAGTTCTTC
.	TRBV11-2	medium-sized	TRBJ2-4	CASSLVGGRGNIQYF	TGTGCCAGCAGCTTAGTAGGGGGTAGAGGCAACATTCAGTACTTC
.	TRBV12-3/TRBV12-4	.	TRBJ2-5	CARSTRETQNF	TGTGCCCGCAGCACAAGGGAGACCCAGAACTTC
.	TRBV12-3/TRBV12-4	.	TRBJ2-2	CSSILGRPNTGELFF	.
TRBD2	TRBV7-3	.	TRBJ2-3	CASSVRGGTDTQYF	TGTGCCAGCAGTGTTCGGGGGGGCACAGATACGCAGTATTTT
TRBD1	TRBV29-1	.	TRBJ1-2	CSVEKVPGQGNYGYTF	TGCAGCGTTGAAAAGGTGCCGGGACAGGGAAACTATGGCTACACCTTC
.	TRBV29-1	.	TRBJ2-6	CSAVGEGAGANVLTF	TGCAGCGCCGTGGGGGAAGGGGCTGGGGCCAACGTCCTGACTTTC
.	TRBV12-3/TRBV12-4	.	TRBJ2-1	CASNQTTTSVVRQQFF	TGTGCCAGCAATCAAACCACGACTAGTGTGGTTCGTCAGCAGTTCTTC
.	TRBV6-1	.	TRBJ2-1	CATRLGVAATHNELFF	TGTGCCACGCGTCTGGGGGTCGCGGCGACCCACAATGAGCTGTTCTTC
.	TRBV29-1	many	TRBJ2-6	CSAAPRASGANVLTF	TGCAGCGCCGCACCCAGGGCCTCTGGGGCCAACGTCCTGACTTTC
.	TRBV6-5	.	TRBJ1-2	CASSYFSVSYAAPVIGYGCTF	TGTGCCAGCAGTTACTTTTCAGTTAGCTACGCGGCCCCCGTAATAGGCTATGGTTGCACATTC
.	TRBV11-2	medium-sized	TRBJ2-5	CASSQMYQETQYF	TGTGCCAGCAGCCAAATGTACCAAGAGACCCAGTACTTC
.	TRBV11-3	few	TRBJ2-7	CAGSLVGIANYEHYF	TGTGCCGGCAGCTTAGTTGGGATAGCCAACTACGAGCATTACTTC
.	TRBV29-1	many	TRBJ2-7	CSVTSQGDEQYF	TGCAGCGTGACTTCACAGGGAGACGAGCAGTACTTC